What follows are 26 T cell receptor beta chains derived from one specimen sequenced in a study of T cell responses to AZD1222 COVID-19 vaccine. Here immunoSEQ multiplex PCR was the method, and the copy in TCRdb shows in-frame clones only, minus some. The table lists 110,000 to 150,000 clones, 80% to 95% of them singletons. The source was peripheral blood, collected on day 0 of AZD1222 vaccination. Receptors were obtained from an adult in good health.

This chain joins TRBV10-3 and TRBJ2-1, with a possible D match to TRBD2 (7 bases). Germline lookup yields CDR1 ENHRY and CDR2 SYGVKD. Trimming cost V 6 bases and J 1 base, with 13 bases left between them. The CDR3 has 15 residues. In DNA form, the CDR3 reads TGTGCCATCAGGAGGGGGGAGGGGTCCTACAATGAGCAGTTCTTC. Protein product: CAIRRGEGSYNEQFF.

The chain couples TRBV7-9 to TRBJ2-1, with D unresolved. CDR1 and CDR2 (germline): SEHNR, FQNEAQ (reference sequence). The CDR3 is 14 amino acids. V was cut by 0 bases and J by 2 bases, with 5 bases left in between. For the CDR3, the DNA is TGTGCCAGCAGCTTAGCGACCACCTACAATGAGCAGTTCTTC. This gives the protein CASSLATTYNEQFF. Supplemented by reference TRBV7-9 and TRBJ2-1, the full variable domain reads DTGVSQNPRHKITKRGQNVTFRCDPISEHNRLYWYRQTLGQGPEFLTYFQNEAQLEKSRLLSDRFSAERPKGSFSTLEIQRTEQGDSAMYLCASSLATTYNEQFFGPGTRLTVL.

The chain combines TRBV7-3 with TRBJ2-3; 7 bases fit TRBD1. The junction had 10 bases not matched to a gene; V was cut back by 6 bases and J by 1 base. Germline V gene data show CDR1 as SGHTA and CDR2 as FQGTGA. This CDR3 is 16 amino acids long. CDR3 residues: CASRGQVPLGTDTQYF. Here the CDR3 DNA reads TGTGCCAGCAGAGGACAGGTCCCCCTTGGCACAGATACGCAGTATTTT.

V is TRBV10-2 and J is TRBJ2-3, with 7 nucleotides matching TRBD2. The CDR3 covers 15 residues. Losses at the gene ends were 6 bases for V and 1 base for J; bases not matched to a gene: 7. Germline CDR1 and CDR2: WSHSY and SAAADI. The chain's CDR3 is CASSRFGGGTDTQYF. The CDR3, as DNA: TGCGCCAGCAGCCGCTTTGGGGGGGGCACAGATACGCAGTATTTT.

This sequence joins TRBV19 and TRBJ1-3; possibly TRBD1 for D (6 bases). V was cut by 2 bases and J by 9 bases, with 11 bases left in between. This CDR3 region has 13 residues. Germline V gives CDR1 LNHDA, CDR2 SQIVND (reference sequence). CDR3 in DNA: TGTGCCAGTAGTATATCGGGGGGCTCCACCATATATTTT. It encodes CASSISGGSTIYF.

The CDR3 bases are TGTGCCAGCAGCTTAGTAAAGGCGGGGGGAGAGACCCAGTACTTC. Translating gives CASSLVKAGGETQYF. This rearrangement joins TRBV7-2 to TRBJ2-5, with TRBD2 matching over 8 bases. The CDR3 spans 15 residues. Germline CDR1 SGHTA, CDR2 FQGNSA. Trimming cost V 1 base and J 4 bases; bases outside gene matches: 5. The whole variable domain, filled in from reference TRBV7-2 and TRBJ2-5, reads GAGVSQSPSNKVTEKGKDVELRCDPISGHTALYWYRQSLGQGLEFLIYFQGNSAPDKSGLPSDRFSAERTGGSVSTLTIQRTQQEDSAVYLCASSLVKAGGETQYFGPGTRLLVL.

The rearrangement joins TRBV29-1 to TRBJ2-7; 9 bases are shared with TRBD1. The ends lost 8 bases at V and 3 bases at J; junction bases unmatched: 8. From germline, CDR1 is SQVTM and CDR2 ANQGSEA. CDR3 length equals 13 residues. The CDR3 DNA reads TGCAGCTCAAGGGACAGGGACAACTACGAGCAGTACTTC. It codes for CSSRDRDNYEQYF.

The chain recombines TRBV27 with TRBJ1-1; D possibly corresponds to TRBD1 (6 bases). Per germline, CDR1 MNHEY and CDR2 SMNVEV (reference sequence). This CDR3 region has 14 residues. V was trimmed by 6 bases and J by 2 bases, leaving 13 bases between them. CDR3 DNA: TGTGCCAGCAGGTACAGGGCTCGTAACACTGAAGCTTTCTTT. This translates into CASRYRARNTEAFF.

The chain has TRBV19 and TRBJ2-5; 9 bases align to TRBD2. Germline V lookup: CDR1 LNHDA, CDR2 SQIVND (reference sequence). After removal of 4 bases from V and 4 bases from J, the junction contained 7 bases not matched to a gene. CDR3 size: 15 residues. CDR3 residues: CASSNPAGGGETQYF. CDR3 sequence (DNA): TGTGCCAGTAGTAACCCAGCGGGAGGTGGAGAGACCCAGTACTTC.

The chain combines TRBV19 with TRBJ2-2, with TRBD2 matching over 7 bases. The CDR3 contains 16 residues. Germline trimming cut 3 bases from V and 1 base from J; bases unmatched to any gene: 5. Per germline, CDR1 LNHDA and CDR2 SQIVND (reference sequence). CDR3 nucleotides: TGTGCCAGTAGTATTAGAGCGGGACGGAACACCGGGGAGCTGTTTTTT. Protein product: CASSIRAGRNTGELFF.

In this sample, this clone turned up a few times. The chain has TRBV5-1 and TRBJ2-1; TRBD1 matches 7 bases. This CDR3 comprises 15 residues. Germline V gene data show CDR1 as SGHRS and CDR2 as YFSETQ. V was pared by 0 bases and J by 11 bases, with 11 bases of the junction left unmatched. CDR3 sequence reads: CASSLDGQVHIQQFF. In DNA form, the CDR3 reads TGCGCCAGCAGCTTGGACGGACAGGTTCACATCCAGCAGTTCTTC.

CDR3 in DNA: TGTGCCAGCAGCCTAGGGGTGGACAATCAGCCCCAGCATTTT. Translated: CASSLGVDNQPQHF. The V call is TRBV28, the J call TRBJ1-5, with D tentatively TRBD1 (5 bases). CDR3 length: 14 amino acids. V shed 6 bases and J shed 3 bases, with 12 bases lying between them. The germline CDR1 and CDR2 sequences are MDHEN and SYDVKM.

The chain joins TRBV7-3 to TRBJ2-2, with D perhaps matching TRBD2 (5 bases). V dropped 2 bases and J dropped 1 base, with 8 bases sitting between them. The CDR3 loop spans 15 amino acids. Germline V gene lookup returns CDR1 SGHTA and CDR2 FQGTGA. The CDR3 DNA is TGTGCCAGCAGCTTAGCCGGACTGAACACCGGGGAGCTGTTTTTT. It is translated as CASSLAGLNTGELFF.

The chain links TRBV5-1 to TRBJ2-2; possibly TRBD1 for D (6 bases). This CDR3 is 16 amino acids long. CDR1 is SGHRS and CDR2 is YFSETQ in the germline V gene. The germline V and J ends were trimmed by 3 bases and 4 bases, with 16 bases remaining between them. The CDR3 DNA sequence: TGCGCCAGCAGCTCCACAGGGTTAGTTTCCACCGGGGAGCTGTTTTTT. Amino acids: CASSSTGLVSTGELFF. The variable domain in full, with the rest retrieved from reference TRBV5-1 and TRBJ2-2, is KAGVTQTPRYLIKTRGQQVTLSCSPISGHRSVSWYQQTPGQGLQFLFEYFSETQRNKGNFPGRFSGRQFSNSRSEMNVSTLELGDSALYLCASSSTGLVSTGELFFGEGSRLTVL.

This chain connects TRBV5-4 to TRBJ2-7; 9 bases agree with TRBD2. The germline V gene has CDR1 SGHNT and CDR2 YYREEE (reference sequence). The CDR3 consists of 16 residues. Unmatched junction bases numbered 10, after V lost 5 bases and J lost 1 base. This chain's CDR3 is CASSPSSGRQSYEQYF. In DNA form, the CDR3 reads TGTGCCAGCAGTCCCTCAAGCGGGAGGCAATCCTACGAGCAGTACTTC.

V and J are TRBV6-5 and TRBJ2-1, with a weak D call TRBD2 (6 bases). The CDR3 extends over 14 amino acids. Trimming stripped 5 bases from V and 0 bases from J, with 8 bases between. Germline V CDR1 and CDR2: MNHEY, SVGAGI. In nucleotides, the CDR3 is TGTGCCAGCAGTCCGGGAGACTCCTACAATGAGCAGTTCTTC. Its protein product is CASSPGDSYNEQFF.

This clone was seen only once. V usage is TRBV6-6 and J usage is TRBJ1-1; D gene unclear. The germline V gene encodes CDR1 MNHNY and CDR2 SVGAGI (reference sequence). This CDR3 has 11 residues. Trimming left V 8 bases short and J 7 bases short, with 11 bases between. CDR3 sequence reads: CASAQRVEAFF. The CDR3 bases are TGTGCCAGCGCCCAGAGGGTTGAAGCTTTCTTT.

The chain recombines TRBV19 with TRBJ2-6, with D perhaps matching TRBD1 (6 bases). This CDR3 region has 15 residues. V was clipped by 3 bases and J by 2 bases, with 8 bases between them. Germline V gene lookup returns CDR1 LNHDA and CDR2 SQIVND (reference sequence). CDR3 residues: CASSITGTGANVLTF. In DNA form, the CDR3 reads TGTGCCAGTAGTATTACAGGGACTGGGGCCAACGTCCTGACTTTC.

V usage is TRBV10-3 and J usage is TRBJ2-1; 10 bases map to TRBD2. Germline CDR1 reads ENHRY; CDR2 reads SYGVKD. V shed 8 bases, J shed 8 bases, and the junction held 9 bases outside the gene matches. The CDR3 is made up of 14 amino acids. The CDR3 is CAIWEREGIDEQFF. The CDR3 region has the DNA TGTGCCATCTGGGAGCGGGAGGGCATTGATGAGCAGTTCTTC.

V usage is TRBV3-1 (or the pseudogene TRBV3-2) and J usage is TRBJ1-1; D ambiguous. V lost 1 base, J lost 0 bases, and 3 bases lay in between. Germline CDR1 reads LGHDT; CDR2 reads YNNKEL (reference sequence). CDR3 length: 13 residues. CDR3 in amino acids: CASSQVMNTEAFF. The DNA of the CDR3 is TGTGCCAGCAGCCAAGTTATGAACACTGAAGCTTTCTTT.

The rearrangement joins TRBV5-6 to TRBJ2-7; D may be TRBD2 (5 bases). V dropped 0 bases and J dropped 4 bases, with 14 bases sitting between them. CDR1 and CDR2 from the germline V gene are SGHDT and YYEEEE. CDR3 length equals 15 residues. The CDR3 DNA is TGTGCCAGCAGCTTGGAGGCCGGCCGGGATTACGAGCAGTACTTC. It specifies CASSLEAGRDYEQYF. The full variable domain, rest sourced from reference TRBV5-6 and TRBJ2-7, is DAGVTQSPTHLIKTRGQQVTLRCSPKSGHDTVSWYQQALGQGPQFIFQYYEEEERQRGNFPDRFSGHQFPNYSSELNVNALLLGDSALYLCASSLEAGRDYEQYFGPGTRLTVT.

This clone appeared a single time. In nucleotides, the CDR3 is TGTGCCAGCAGCTTGGATCCGGCGGGGGTCTACGAGCAGTACTTC. This sequence encodes CASSLDPAGVYEQYF. The rearrangement links TRBV5-6 to TRBJ2-7, with 7 bases identical to TRBD2. There are 15 residues in the CDR3. Losses at the gene ends were 0 bases for V and 3 bases for J; bases not matched to a gene: 6. CDR1 is SGHDT and CDR2 is YYEEEE in the germline V gene.

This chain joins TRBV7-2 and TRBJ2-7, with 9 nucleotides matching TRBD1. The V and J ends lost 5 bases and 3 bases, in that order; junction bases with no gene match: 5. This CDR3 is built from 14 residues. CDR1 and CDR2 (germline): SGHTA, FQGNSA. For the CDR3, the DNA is TGTGCCAGCAGCCTCCGGGACAGGGACTACGAGCAGTACTTC. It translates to CASSLRDRDYEQYF. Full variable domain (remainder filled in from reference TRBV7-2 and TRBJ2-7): GAGVSQSPSNKVTEKGKDVELRCDPISGHTALYWYRQSLGQGLEFLIYFQGNSAPDKSGLPSDRFSAERTGGSVSTLTIQRTQQEDSAVYLCASSLRDRDYEQYFGPGTRLTVT.

The CDR3 DNA reads as TGTGCCAGCAGCGTAGGATGGGGCTACGAGCAGTACTTC. It yields the protein CASSVGWGYEQYF. This chain links TRBV9 with TRBJ2-7; D gene uncertain. CDR1 is SGDLS, CDR2 YYNGEE, per germline. The V end lost 0 bases, the J end lost 3 bases, and 7 bases lay between the germline ends. The length of the CDR3 is 13 residues.

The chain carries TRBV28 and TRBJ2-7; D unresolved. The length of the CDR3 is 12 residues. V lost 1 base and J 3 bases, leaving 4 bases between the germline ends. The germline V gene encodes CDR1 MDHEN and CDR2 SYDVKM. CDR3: CASSLSFYEQYF. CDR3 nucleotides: TGTGCCAGCAGTTTATCCTTCTACGAGCAGTACTTC.

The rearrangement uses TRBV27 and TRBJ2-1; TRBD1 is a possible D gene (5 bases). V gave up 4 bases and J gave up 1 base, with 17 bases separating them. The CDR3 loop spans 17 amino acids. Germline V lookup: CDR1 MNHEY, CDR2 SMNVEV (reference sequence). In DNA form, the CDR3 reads TGTGCCAGCAGTTCCGTGGCTAGGGGCCCATCCTACAATGAGCAGTTCTTC. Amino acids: CASSSVARGPSYNEQFF.